This T cell receptor (beta chain) was recovered during a study of blood T cells in healthy people across ages. A second PCR of 7 to 11 cycles used a sample-barcoded 5' primer and a J-beta primer mix. TCRdb recomputed calls from the 5' RACE reads with MiXCR, one row per CDR3 protein. This sample yields hundreds of thousands of distinct CDR3 sequences, of which about a quarter are seen a single time; approximately 3.6% belongs to the top ten. In germline, CDR1 is DFQATT, CDR2 SNEGSKA (reference sequence). There are 17 residues in the CDR3. The same specimen was also included in a second study, on T cells of mothers and their children. That work contributes: Every microgram of extracted RNA entered cDNA synthesis, 1.5 ug per 15 ul.

The sequence was collected from a boy between 2 and 15 years old in good health. The genes are TRBV20-1 and TRBJ2-5; 9 bases are shared with TRBD2. The DNA end is a closer match to TRBJ2-7, so the J assignment may be wrong. Sequenced material: blood. CDR3 coding DNA: TGCAGTGCTAGAGATTCCGCTAGCGGGACCATCCCCTACGAGCAGTACTTC. As protein: CSARDSASGTIPYEQYF.